The 13 T cell receptor beta chains reported below all come from one sample, sequenced in a study of beta chain features in type 1 diabetes. Isolated RNA was reverse transcribed in full, so expressed TCRB transcripts were sequenced. Assay: immunoSEQ multiplex PCR; the TCRdb copy retains only in-frame clones and omits some. The sample lists 300,000 to 400,000 clones, approximately 8.2% occurring once. Sequencing was carried out using central memory CD4+ T cells from blood. Receptor source: a woman in her late teens or twenties in good health.

This clone was observed a few times. The V gene is TRBV7-9, the J gene TRBJ2-7; the D gene could be TRBD1 or TRBD2 (5 bases each). The CDR3 covers 14 residues. CDR1 and CDR2 (germline): SEHNR, FQNEAQ (reference sequence). Trimming took 5 bases from V and 0 from J, leaving 11 bases between them. DNA for the CDR3: TGTGCCAGCAGCGAGAGGGGTAGCTCCTACGAGCAGTACTTC. This encodes CASSERGSSYEQYF.

This clone was recorded at least ten times. The rearrangement links TRBV29-1 to TRBJ1-3, with a weak D call TRBD1 (5 bases). V lost 8 bases and J lost 4, with 12 bases in between. The CDR3 is 12 residues long. Germline V gene sequence: CDR1 SQVTM, CDR2 ANQGSEA. The CDR3 bases are TGCAGCTTCCAGGGAGGCGGAAACACCATATATTTT. It specifies CSFQGGGNTIYF.

About this clone: One junction end disagrees with the germline gene, perhaps due to a read error. This chain uses TRBV7-2 with TRBJ1-2; 7 nucleotides line up with TRBD1. In germline, CDR1 is SGHTA, CDR2 FQGNSA. The CDR3 has 15 residues. The CDR3 sequence is CASSLAPGGSYGYTF. CDR3 DNA: TGTGCCAGCAGCCTAGCTCCAGGGGGGAGCTATGGCTACACCTTC.

The rearrangement joins TRBV19 to TRBJ2-7, with 13 bases matching TRBD2. The CDR3 is made up of 15 amino acids. Germline CDR1 LNHDA, CDR2 SQIVND (reference sequence). Germline trimming cut 5 bases from V and 4 bases from J; bases unmatched to any gene: 5. The CDR3 nucleotides are TGTGCCAGTAGTTCCATACTAGCGGGAGGGTACGAGCAGTACTTC. Amino acids: CASSSILAGGYEQYF.

V and J are TRBV10-2 and TRBJ2-3; 10 nucleotides match TRBD2. V trimming: 6 bases; J trimming: 4 bases; junction bases outside the gene matches: 7. This CDR3 is 15 amino acids long. The V gene's germline CDR1 is WSHSY and CDR2 SAAADI. This CDR3 reads CASRRLAGVADTQYF. CDR3 coding DNA: TGCGCCAGCAGAAGGCTAGCGGGAGTGGCAGATACGCAGTATTTT.

A few counts support this clone. The chain links TRBV5-1 to TRBJ2-5; D is perhaps TRBD2 (5 bases). Per germline, CDR1 SGHRS and CDR2 YFSETQ. V gave up 4 bases and J gave up 1 base, with 8 bases separating them. The CDR3 consists of 13 residues. The DNA of the CDR3 is TGCGCCAGCAGCATCGAGGGCCAAGAGACCCAGTACTTC. Residues: CASSIEGQETQYF.

This clone turned up a few times. CDR3 residues: CASSFGQNTGELFF. The CDR3 DNA sequence: TGCGCCAGCAGCTTCGGACAGAACACCGGGGAGCTGTTTTTT. The chain has TRBV5-1 and TRBJ2-2, with D perhaps matching TRBD1 (5 bases). The germline V gene has CDR1 SGHRS and CDR2 YFSETQ. The germline V and J ends were trimmed by 2 bases and 1 base, with 6 bases remaining between them. The CDR3 length is 14 residues.

Concerning this clone: This sample includes further DNA sequences coding for the same CDR3. This chain links TRBV28 with TRBJ2-1, with D unresolved. Trimming removed 1 base at V and 8 bases at J, with 6 bases between. The CDR3 spans 12 residues. Germline V gives CDR1 MDHEN, CDR2 SYDVKM. The CDR3 sequence is CASSLSLHEQFF. CDR3 bases: TGTGCCAGCAGTTTATCTCTTCATGAGCAGTTCTTC.

The chain recombines TRBV5-1 with TRBJ2-1; 11 bases match TRBD2. The J segment lost 4 bases and the V segment lost 0 bases, leaving 3 bases of the junction unmatched. The CDR3 consists of 16 residues. Germline V gene data show CDR1 as SGHRS and CDR2 as YFSETQ. CDR3 loop: CASSLAGTSGYNEQFF. Here the CDR3 DNA reads TGCGCCAGCAGCTTGGCAGGGACTAGCGGTTACAATGAGCAGTTCTTC.

The V gene is TRBV28, the J gene TRBJ2-3, with D possibly being TRBD1 (6 bases). Looked up from germline, CDR1 is MDHEN and CDR2 is SYDVKM. This CDR3 spans 14 amino acids. The V and J ends lost 10 bases and 0 bases respectively, with 14 bases between them. The DNA for the CDR3 is TGTGCCACCCGACCGGGACATAGCACAGATACGCAGTATTTT. Amino acid sequence: CATRPGHSTDTQYF.

The chain uses TRBV4-2 and TRBJ1-4; weak D call: TRBD1 (6 bases). The CDR3 contains 16 residues. The germline V gene has CDR1 LGHNA and CDR2 YNFKEQ. The germline V and J ends were trimmed by 4 bases and 0 bases, with 12 bases remaining between them. The CDR3 DNA reads TGTGCCAGCAGCCCCGGGGGCGGTGCAACTAATGAAAAACTGTTTTTT. It specifies CASSPGGGATNEKLFF.

The chain carries TRBV28 and TRBJ1-5; 7 bases are shared with TRBD1. V was pared by 5 bases and J by 3 bases, with 4 bases of the junction left unmatched. The CDR3 sequence is 14 residues long. Germline-derived CDR1 and CDR2 are MDHEN and SYDVKM. CDR3 in DNA: TGTGCCAGCAGTCCGGGACAGAACAATCAGCCCCAGCATTTT. Its translation is CASSPGQNNQPQHF.

This sequence joins TRBV4-3 and TRBJ2-7; unclear D gene. The V gene lost 1 base and the J gene lost 5 bases, with 15 bases spanning the gap. Germline CDR1 reads LGHNA; CDR2 reads YSLEER. CDR3 length: 15 amino acids. CDR3 protein: CASSQGRYQSHEQYF. The CDR3 region has the DNA TGCGCCAGCAGCCAAGGAAGGTACCAATCCCACGAGCAGTACTTC.